In its sample, the clone carrying this TCR beta chain was seen many times. Its antigen is unidentified. This record belongs to a study of metastatic and nonmetastatic thyroid tumors. As for the study in general: Repertoires of blood and of tissue (tumor or nodule) from malignant and benign thyroid patients were compared. Whole-study findings and limits: Significantly greater TCR beta diversity was reportedly found in malignant thyroid tumors than in benign nodules (in blood and tumor).

Patients were all untreated before their thyroid surgery. Using MiXCR, TCRdb reanalyzed the PCR reads. The data contain fewer than 35,000 clones, about 30% of them singletons. Germline V gene data show CDR1 as SGHRS and CDR2 as YFSETQ. The CDR3 loop spans 15 amino acids. Trimming stripped 4 bases from V and 0 bases from J, with 11 bases between. The receptor comes from a female donor with papillary thyroid cancer or a benign thyroid nodule (not recorded which). Some clones in this sample may be carry-over from other donors' samples. V gene TRBV5-1 combines with J gene TRBJ1-5, with D tentatively TRBD1 (6 bases). The sequencing sample was made of blood. The CDR3 DNA reads TGCGCCAGCAGCGAACAGGGTAATAGCAATCAGCCCCAGCATTTT. This sequence encodes CASSEQGNSNQPQHF.